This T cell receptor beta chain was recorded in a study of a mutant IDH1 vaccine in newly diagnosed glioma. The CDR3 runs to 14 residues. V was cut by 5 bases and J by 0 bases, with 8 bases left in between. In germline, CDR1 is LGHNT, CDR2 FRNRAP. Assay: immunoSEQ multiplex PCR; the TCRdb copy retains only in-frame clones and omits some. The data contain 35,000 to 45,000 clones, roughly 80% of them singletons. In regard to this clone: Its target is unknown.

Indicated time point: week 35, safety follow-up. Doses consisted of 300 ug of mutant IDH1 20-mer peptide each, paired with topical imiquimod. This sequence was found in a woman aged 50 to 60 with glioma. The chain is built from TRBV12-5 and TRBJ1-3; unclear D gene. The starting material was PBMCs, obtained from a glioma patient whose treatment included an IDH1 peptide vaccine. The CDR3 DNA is TGTGCTAGTGGTCGGACTAGCTCTGGAAACACCATATATTTT. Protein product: CASGRTSSGNTIYF.